The rows below give T cell receptor beta chains drawn from one sample of a study of long-term antiretroviral therapy in people with HIV. Produced via immunoSEQ multiplex PCR; TCRdb's table is partial and in-frame only. The repertoire holds 30,000 to 40,000 clones, with 65% to 90% as singletons. Material: unsorted PBMCs, obtained around 3.3 years after starting antiretroviral therapy. Receptors were obtained from a man between 18 and 35 years old with HIV. CDR3s include the opening cysteine and the closing phenylalanine or tryptophan. A D gene is named only where the DNA matches it firmly. Clone size is given for some rows only: seen once, a few or many times, or a class if the clone is expanded.

D: TRBD1
size: NA
J: TRBJ2-7
V: TRBV25-1
CDR3: CATGQGYEQYF
DNA: TGTGCCACGGGACAGGGCTACGAGCAGTACTTC

D: TRBD2
size: NA
J: TRBJ2-3
V: TRBV11-3
CDR3: CASSSRDGSGSKDTQYF
DNA: TGTGCCAGCAGCTCCCGCGATGGTAGCGGGAGTAAAGATACGCAGTATTTT

D: NA
size: NA
J: TRBJ2-3
V: TRBV11-2
CDR3: CASSFSGTSTDTQYF
DNA: TGTGCCAGCAGCTTTAGCGGTACTAGCACAGATACGCAGTATTTT

D: NA
size: NA
J: TRBJ2-1
V: TRBV19
CDR3: CASSLRTPRNEQFF
DNA: TGTGCCAGTAGTCTCCGGACCCCACGCAATGAGCAGTTCTTC

D: NA
size: NA
J: TRBJ1-2
V: TRBV19
CDR3: CASSIPPRGYGYTF
DNA: TGTGCCAGTAGTATCCCGCCCCGTGGCTATGGCTACACCTTC

D: NA
size: NA
J: TRBJ1-2
V: TRBV27
CDR3: CASSKTAPNYGYTF
DNA: TGTGCCAGCAGTAAGACAGCGCCGAACTATGGCTACACCTTC

D: NA
size: once
J: TRBJ2-3
V: TRBV4-3
CDR3: CASSQQQYSTDTQYF
DNA: TGCGCCAGCAGCCAACAACAGTATAGCACAGATACGCAGTATTTT

D: TRBD2
size: NA
J: TRBJ2-1
V: TRBV25-1
CDR3: CASSELEGLVNEQFF
DNA: TGTGCCAGCAGTGAATTGGAGGGACTAGTGAATGAACAGTTCTTC

D: NA
size: NA
J: TRBJ1-1
V: TRBV6-1
CDR3: CASSEFSRGGNTEAFF
DNA: TGTGCCAGCAGTGAATTTTCGCGGGGTGGGAACACTGAAGCTTTCTTT

D: TRBD1
size: NA
J: TRBJ1-2
V: TRBV19
CDR3: CASSRQRDRGKEGYTF
DNA: TGTGCCAGTAGTAGACAACGGGACAGGGGTAAAGAAGGCTACACCTTC

D: NA
size: once
J: TRBJ2-5
V: TRBV5-6
CDR3: CASSLARVFQETQYF
DNA: TGTGCCAGCAGCTTGGCCAGAGTCTTTCAAGAGACCCAGTACTTC

D: NA
size: NA
J: TRBJ1-4
V: TRBV7-6
CDR3: CASSLRQFNEKLFF
DNA: TGTGCCAGCAGCTTAAGACAGTTTAATGAAAAACTGTTTTTT

D: NA
size: NA
J: TRBJ2-7
V: TRBV9
CDR3: CASSSGTYEQYF
DNA: TGTGCCAGCAGCTCTGGTACCTACGAGCAGTACTTC

D: TRBD1
size: NA
J: TRBJ1-1
V: TRBV28
CDR3: CASSETGESTEAFF
DNA: TGTGCCAGCAGTGAGACAGGGGAGAGTACTGAAGCTTTCTTT

D: NA
size: NA
J: TRBJ1-5
V: TRBV28
CDR3: CASSERPYNQPQHF
DNA: TGTGCCAGCTCAGAACGGCCCTATAATCAGCCCCAGCATTTT

D: TRBD2
size: NA
J: TRBJ2-7
V: TRBV6-1
CDR3: CASSEGTGGSYEQYF
DNA: TGTGCCAGCAGTGAGGGGACGGGGGGATCCTACGAGCAGTACTTC

D: NA
size: NA
J: TRBJ2-7
V: TRBV6-6
CDR3: CASTRGRNSYEQYF
DNA: TGTGCCAGCACCCGGGGACGGAACTCCTACGAGCAGTACTTC

D: NA
size: NA
J: TRBJ1-2
V: TRBV5-6
CDR3: CASRTLSGAPLYGYTF
DNA: TGTGCCAGCAGGACCCTGTCAGGGGCCCCCCTCTATGGCTACACCTTC

D: NA
size: once
J: TRBJ2-7
V: TRBV27
CDR3: CASSIRDGLYEQYF
DNA: TGTGCCAGCAGTATCCGGGACGGATTGTACGAGCAGTACTTC

D: NA
size: NA
J: TRBJ1-1
V: TRBV15
CDR3: CATSRLRQMNTEAFF
DNA: TGTGCCACCAGCAGATTACGACAGATGAACACTGAAGCTTTCTTT

D: NA
size: NA
J: TRBJ2-7
V: TRBV21-1
CDR3: CASSKAGGWFF
DNA: TGTGCCAGCAGCAAAGCAGGGGGCTGGTTCTTC

D: NA
size: NA
J: TRBJ1-1
V: TRBV5-6
CDR3: CASIRGTEAFF
DNA: TGTGCCAGCATAAGAGGCACTGAAGCTTTCTTT

D: TRBD1
size: NA
J: TRBJ1-1
V: TRBV5-1
CDR3: CASSWDRGRGKAEAFF
DNA: TGCGCCAGCAGCTGGGACAGGGGGCGCGGGAAGGCTGAAGCTTTCTTT

D: TRBD2
size: NA
J: TRBJ2-7
V: TRBV28
CDR3: CASSLRLAGGYEQYF
DNA: TGTGCCAGCAGTTTGAGGCTAGCGGGAGGTTACGAGCAGTACTTC

D: TRBD2
size: once
J: TRBJ2-7
V: TRBV27
CDR3: CASRTSGGNSYEQYF
DNA: TGTGCCAGCCGGACTAGCGGGGGTAACTCCTACGAGCAGTACTTC

D: NA
size: NA
J: TRBJ2-5
V: TRBV2
CDR3: CASSELTGLGGVETQYF
DNA: TGTGCCAGCAGTGAATTGACGGGCCTGGGGGGCGTAGAGACCCAGTACTTC

D: NA
size: NA
J: TRBJ2-6
V: TRBV4-2
CDR3: CASSQILSGANVLTF
DNA: TGTGCCAGCAGCCAAATCCTCTCTGGGGCCAACGTCCTGACTTTC

D: NA
size: NA
J: TRBJ2-7
V: TRBV7-9
CDR3: CASSYEQYF
DNA: TGTGCCAGCTCCTACGAGCAGTACTTC

D: NA
size: NA
J: TRBJ1-2
V: TRBV6-5
CDR3: CASSYSPTGSYGYTF
DNA: TGTGCCAGCAGTTATTCCCCGACAGGTTCCTATGGCTACACCTTC

D: TRBD1
size: NA
J: TRBJ2-7
V: TRBV5-1
CDR3: CASSLIAGGEIRVYEQYF
DNA: TGCGCCAGCAGCTTGATAGCAGGGGGCGAAATCCGGGTCTACGAGCAGTACTTC

D: NA
size: NA
J: TRBJ2-5
V: TRBV4-3
CDR3: CASSQDLKETQYF
DNA: TGCGCCAGCAGCCAAGACCTTAAAGAGACCCAGTACTTC

D: NA
size: medium-sized
J: TRBJ1-6
V: TRBV5-1
CDR3: CASSLEVSDSPLHF
DNA: TGCGCCAGCAGCTTGGAGGTATCGGATTCACCCCTCCACTTT

D: NA
size: NA
J: TRBJ1-2
V: TRBV7-9
CDR3: CASSFEANYGYTF
DNA: TGTGCCAGCAGCTTTGAGGCTAACTATGGCTACACCTTC

D: NA
size: NA
J: TRBJ2-6
V: TRBV6-9
CDR3: CASSRQSRANVLTF
DNA: TGTGCCAGCAGTCGACAAAGTCGGGCCAACGTCCTGACTTTC

D: NA
size: NA
J: TRBJ1-4
V: TRBV25-1
CDR3: CASSAHTGKGTNEKLFF
DNA: TGTGCCAGCAGTGCCCATACAGGGAAAGGGACTAATGAAAAACTGTTTTTT

D: TRBD1
size: NA
J: TRBJ1-5
V: TRBV19
CDR3: CASSPQGVEQPQHF
DNA: TGTGCCAGTAGCCCCCAGGGGGTGGAACAGCCCCAGCATTTT

D: TRBD2
size: NA
J: TRBJ2-1
V: TRBV25-1
CDR3: CASSDTGTSYYNEQFF
DNA: TGTGCCAGCAGTGACACCGGGACTAGCTATTACAATGAGCAGTTCTTC

D: NA
size: NA
J: TRBJ1-4
V: TRBV28
CDR3: CASSIAGGSTEFYEKLFF
DNA: TGTGCCAGCAGTATTGCCGGGGGTAGTACCGAGTTTTATGAAAAACTGTTTTTT

D: TRBD2
size: NA
J: TRBJ2-5
V: TRBV5-6
CDR3: CASSKRGYQETQYF
DNA: TGTGCCAGCAGCAAGCGGGGGTACCAAGAGACCCAGTACTTC

D: NA
size: few
J: TRBJ1-5
V: TRBV27
CDR3: CGRGGAGNQPQHF
DNA: TGTGGTCGTGGGGGGGCTGGCAATCAGCCCCAGCATTTT

D: NA
size: once
J: TRBJ1-1
V: TRBV7-8
CDR3: CASSWGTEAFF
DNA: TGTGCCAGCAGTTGGGGGACTGAAGCTTTCTTT

D: NA
size: NA
J: TRBJ1-5
V: TRBV27
CDR3: CASSLSPSGHQPQHF
DNA: TGTGCCAGCAGTTTATCTCCGAGTGGACATCAGCCCCAGCATTTT

D: NA
size: NA
J: TRBJ1-1
V: TRBV11-2
CDR3: CASSQPVEGRRDTEAFF
DNA: TGTGCCAGCAGCCAACCGGTTGAGGGGCGAAGGGACACTGAAGCTTTCTTT

D: TRBD2
size: NA
J: TRBJ2-3
V: TRBV7-2
CDR3: CASSIKTSGRTDTQYF
DNA: TGTGCCAGCAGTATTAAGACTAGCGGGAGAACAGATACGCAGTATTTT

D: NA
size: NA
J: TRBJ2-7
V: TRBV5-8
CDR3: CASSLSPGPSYEQYF
DNA: TGTGCCAGCAGCTTGTCCCCGGGACCCTCCTACGAGCAGTACTTC

D: TRBD2
size: NA
J: TRBJ2-7
V: TRBV6-1
CDR3: CASSEETSGIIYEQYF
DNA: TGTGCCAGCAGCGAAGAGACTAGCGGGATAATCTACGAGCAGTACTTC

D: NA
size: NA
J: TRBJ1-2
V: TRBV9
CDR3: CASSVDPGDNYGYTF
DNA: TGTGCCAGCAGCGTAGACCCCGGGGATAACTATGGCTACACCTTC

D: NA
size: NA
J: TRBJ1-1
V: TRBV2
CDR3: CASGGPPSATEAFF
DNA: TGTGCCAGCGGGGGGCCCCCCAGCGCCACTGAAGCTTTCTTT

D: TRBD2
size: NA
J: TRBJ2-3
V: TRBV9
CDR3: CASSQSGGTDTQYF
DNA: TGTGCCAGCAGCCAAAGCGGGGGCACAGATACGCAGTATTTT

D: TRBD1
size: NA
J: TRBJ2-7
V: TRBV11-3
CDR3: CASSPRQGLNEQYF
DNA: TGTGCCAGCAGCCCCCGACAGGGATTGAACGAGCAGTACTTC

D: NA
size: NA
J: TRBJ1-2
V: TRBV5-5
CDR3: CASSLGSGRGDGYTF
DNA: TGTGCCAGCAGCTTGGGATCAGGGCGCGGGGATGGCTACACCTTC

D: NA
size: NA
J: TRBJ2-3
V: TRBV19
CDR3: CASSNRDGGTDTQYF
DNA: TGTGCCAGTAGTAACCGGGACGGCGGGACAGATACGCAGTATTTT

D: TRBD1
size: once
J: TRBJ2-5
V: TRBV2
CDR3: CASSRQGAGETQYF
DNA: TGTGCCAGCAGTCGACAGGGGGCAGGAGAGACCCAGTACTTC

D: NA
size: NA
J: TRBJ2-7
V: TRBV5-6
CDR3: CASSLGLPGPEQYF
DNA: TGTGCCAGCAGCTTGGGCCTCCCCGGGCCCGAGCAGTACTTC

D: NA
size: NA
J: TRBJ1-1
V: TRBV2
CDR3: CASSAAGEINTEAFF
DNA: TGTGCCAGCAGTGCCGCAGGGGAGATTAACACTGAAGCTTTCTTT

D: NA
size: NA
J: TRBJ1-1
V: TRBV6-5
CDR3: CASSLNAEAFF
DNA: TGTGCCAGCAGCCTCAACGCTGAAGCTTTCTTT

D: TRBD2
size: NA
J: TRBJ2-2
V: TRBV6-4
CDR3: CASSAGTSDTGELFF
DNA: TGTGCCAGCAGTGCCGGGACTAGCGACACCGGGGAGCTGTTTTTT